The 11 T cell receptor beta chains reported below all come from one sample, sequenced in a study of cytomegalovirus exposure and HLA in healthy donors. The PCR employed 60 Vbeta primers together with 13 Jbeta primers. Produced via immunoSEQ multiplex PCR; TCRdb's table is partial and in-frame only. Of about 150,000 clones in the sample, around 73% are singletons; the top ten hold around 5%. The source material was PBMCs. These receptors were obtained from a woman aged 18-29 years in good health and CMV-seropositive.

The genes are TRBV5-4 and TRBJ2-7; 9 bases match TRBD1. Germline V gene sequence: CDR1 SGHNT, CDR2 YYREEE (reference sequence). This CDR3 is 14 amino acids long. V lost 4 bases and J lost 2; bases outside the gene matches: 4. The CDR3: CASSAGTGPYEQYF. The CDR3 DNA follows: TGTGCCAGCAGCGCCGGGACAGGGCCCTACGAGCAGTACTTC.

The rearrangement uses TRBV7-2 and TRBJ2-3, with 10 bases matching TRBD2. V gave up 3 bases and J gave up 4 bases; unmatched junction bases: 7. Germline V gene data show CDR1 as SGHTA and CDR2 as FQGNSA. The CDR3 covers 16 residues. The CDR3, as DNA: TGTGCCAGCAGCTTTGGACTAGCGGATTTCGCAGATACGCAGTATTTT. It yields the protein CASSFGLADFADTQYF.

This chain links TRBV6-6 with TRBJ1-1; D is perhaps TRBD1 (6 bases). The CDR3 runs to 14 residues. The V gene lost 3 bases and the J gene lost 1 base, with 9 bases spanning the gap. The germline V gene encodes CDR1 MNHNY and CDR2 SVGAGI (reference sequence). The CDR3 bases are TGTGCCAGCAGTTATGGGGGCGAGAACACTGAAGCTTTCTTT. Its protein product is CASSYGGENTEAFF.

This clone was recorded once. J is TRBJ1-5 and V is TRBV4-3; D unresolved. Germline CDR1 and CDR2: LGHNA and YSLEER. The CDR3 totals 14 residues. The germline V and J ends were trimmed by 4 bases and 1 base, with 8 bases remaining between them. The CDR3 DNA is TGCGCCAGCAGCCCTGACGGGAGCAATCAGCCCCAGCATTTT. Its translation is CASSPDGSNQPQHF.

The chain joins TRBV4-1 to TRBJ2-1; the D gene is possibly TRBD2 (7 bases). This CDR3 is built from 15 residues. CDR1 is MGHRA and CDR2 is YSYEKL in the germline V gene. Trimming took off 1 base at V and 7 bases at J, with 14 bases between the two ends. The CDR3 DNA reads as TGCGCCAGCAGCCAAGTCGGGGGGCTGGGGAATGAGCAGTTCTTC. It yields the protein CASSQVGGLGNEQFF.

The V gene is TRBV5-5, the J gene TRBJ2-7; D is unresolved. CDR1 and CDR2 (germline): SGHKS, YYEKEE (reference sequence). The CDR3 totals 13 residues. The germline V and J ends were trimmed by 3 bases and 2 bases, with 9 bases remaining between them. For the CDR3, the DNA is TGTGCCAGCAGCTACGACACAGCCTACGAGCAGTACTTC. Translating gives CASSYDTAYEQYF.

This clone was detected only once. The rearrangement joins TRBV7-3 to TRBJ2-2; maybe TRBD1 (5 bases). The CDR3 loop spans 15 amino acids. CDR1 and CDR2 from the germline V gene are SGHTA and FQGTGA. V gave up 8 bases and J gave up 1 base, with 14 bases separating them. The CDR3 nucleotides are TGTGCCAGCGGGGCTGGGGTTGAGAACACCGGGGAGCTGTTTTTT. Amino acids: CASGAGVENTGELFF.

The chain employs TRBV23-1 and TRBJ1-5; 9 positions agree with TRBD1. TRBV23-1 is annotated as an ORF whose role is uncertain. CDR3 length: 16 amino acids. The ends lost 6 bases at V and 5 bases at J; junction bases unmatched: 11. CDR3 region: CASRQGQGLGHQPQHF. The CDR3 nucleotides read TGCGCCAGCAGACAAGGACAGGGGTTAGGGCATCAGCCCCAGCATTTT.

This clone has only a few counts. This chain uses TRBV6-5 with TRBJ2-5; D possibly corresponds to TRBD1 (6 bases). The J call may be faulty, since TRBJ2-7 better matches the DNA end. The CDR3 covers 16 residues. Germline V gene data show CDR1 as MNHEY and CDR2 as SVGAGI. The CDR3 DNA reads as TGTGCCAGCAGTTCACCGGACAGACTTAACTCCTACGAGCAGTACTTC. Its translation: CASSSPDRLNSYEQYF.

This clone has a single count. DNA for the CDR3: TGTGCCTGGAGCTGGAAGGGGACAGCCTATGGCTACACCTTC. Amino acids: CAWSWKGTAYGYTF. The chain links TRBV30 to TRBJ1-2, with TRBD1 matching over 7 bases. V was pared by 3 bases and J by 4 bases, with 8 bases of the junction left unmatched. The CDR3 covers 14 residues. Germline V gene data show CDR1 as GTSNPN and CDR2 as SVGIG (reference sequence).

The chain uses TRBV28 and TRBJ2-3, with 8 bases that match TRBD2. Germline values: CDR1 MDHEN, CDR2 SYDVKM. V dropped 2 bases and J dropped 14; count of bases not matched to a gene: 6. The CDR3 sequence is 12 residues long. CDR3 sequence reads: CASSLEGLVLYF. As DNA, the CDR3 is TGTGCCAGCAGTTTAGAGGGACTAGTATTGTATTTT.